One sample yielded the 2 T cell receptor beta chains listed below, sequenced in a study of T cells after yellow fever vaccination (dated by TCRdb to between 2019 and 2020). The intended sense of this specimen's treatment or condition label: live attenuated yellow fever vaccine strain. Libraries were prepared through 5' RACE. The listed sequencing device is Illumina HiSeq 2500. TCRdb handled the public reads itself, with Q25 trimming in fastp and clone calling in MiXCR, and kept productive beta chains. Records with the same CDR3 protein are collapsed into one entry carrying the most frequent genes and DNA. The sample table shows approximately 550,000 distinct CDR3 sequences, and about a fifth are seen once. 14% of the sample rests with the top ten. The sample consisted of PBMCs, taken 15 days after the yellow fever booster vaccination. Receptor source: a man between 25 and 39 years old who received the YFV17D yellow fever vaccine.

CDR3 DNA sequence: TGTGCCAGCAGCGTAGGTGGCGACAGCCGCGAGCAGTACTTC. Its translation is CASSVGGDSREQYF. The V call is TRBV9, the J call TRBJ2-7; a weak D match, TRBD1 (5 bases). V lost 0 bases to trimming and J lost 6 bases, with 13 bases between them. CDR3 length: 14 amino acids. Germline CDR1 SGDLS, CDR2 YYNGEE.

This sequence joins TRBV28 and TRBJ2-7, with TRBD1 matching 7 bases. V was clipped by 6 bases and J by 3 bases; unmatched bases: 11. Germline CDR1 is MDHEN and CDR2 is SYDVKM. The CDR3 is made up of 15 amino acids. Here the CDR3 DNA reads TGTGCCAGCAGATCCGGGACAGACCCAAACTACGAGCAGTACTTC. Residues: CASRSGTDPNYEQYF.